A few counts support the clone carrying this T cell receptor beta chain. Its specificity is unknown. The data were taken from a study of T cells in Graves' hyperthyroidism and ophthalmopathy. Study results and limitations: Ophthalmopathy was model-predicted a median about 6.9 months pre-onset. Researchers report that a 13 V-J model separated ophthalmopathy from stable hyperthyroidism. Most clonotypes expanded in thyroid above 0.001 were likewise present in blood.

The CDR3 contains 14 residues. From germline, CDR1 is KGHDR and CDR2 SFDVKD. V was shortened by 8 bases and J by 7 bases, with 16 bases between the two germline ends. The CDR3 regions of TCR beta were amplified from RNA transcripts. A first-round RT-PCR of the TCR CDR3 used the HTBI primer set. TCRdb re-analysed the multiplex PCR reads in MiXCR, keeping a single row per CDR3 protein. In the table there are about 400,000 distinct CDR3 sequences, over 12% of which are singletons. Exclusion of patients followed from uncontrolled infection, other autoimmune disease, pregnancy or lactation. This chain joins TRBV24-1 and TRBJ2-2; D is perhaps TRBD2 (6 bases). The sequenced sample consisted of blood. This clonotype originated in a man over 45 with Graves' ophthalmopathy. The CDR3 DNA sequence: TGTGCCACCAAGACCGGGAGTTTTGGCGGGGAGCTGTTTTTT. It is translated as CATKTGSFGGELFF.